This note documents a single T cell receptor (beta chain) sequence. Here immunoSEQ multiplex PCR was the method, and the copy in TCRdb shows in-frame clones only, minus some. The sample has 150,000 to 170,000 clones; 94% are singletons. The CDR3 is 15 amino acids. The J segment lost 5 bases and the V segment lost 8 bases, leaving 13 bases of the junction unmatched. CDR1 and CDR2 (germline): SGHVS, FQNEAQ. The data stem from a study of control samples from healthy donors and cancer patients. The chain recombines TRBV7-8 with TRBJ1-2; 8 bases are a match to TRBD1. Sequenced input: blood. This TCR came from a man in his forties in good health. CDR3 nucleotides: TGTGCCAGCGGCGTCGGTGGACAGGGAGGTTATGGCTACACCTTC. Encoded protein: CASGVGGQGGYGYTF.